This T cell receptor beta chain was sequenced during a study of T cell responses to AZD1222 COVID-19 vaccine. This CDR3 is 13 amino acids long. Germline values: CDR1 KGHDR, CDR2 SFDVKD. Trimming removed 5 bases at V and 6 bases at J, with 9 bases between. Assay: immunoSEQ multiplex PCR; the TCRdb copy retains only in-frame clones and omits some. The data contain about 100,000 clones, approximately 87% of them seen just once; the ten biggest clones take up about 16%. This material consisted of peripheral blood, taken on day 0 of AZD1222 vaccination. The receptor was isolated from an adult in good health. This chain links TRBV24-1 with TRBJ1-4; D not resolved. CDR3 protein: CATSAGSDEKLFF. Written as DNA, the CDR3 is TGTGCCACCAGTGCGGGATCGGATGAAAAACTGTTTTTT.